This TCR beta chain originates from a study of cytomegalovirus exposure and HLA in healthy donors. As concerns this clone: The antigen remains unidentified.

The CDR3 totals 14 residues. V was trimmed by 3 bases and J by 11 bases, leaving 19 bases between them. Per the germline V gene, CDR1 is LNHDA and CDR2 is SQIVND (reference sequence). Points from the study as a whole: An apparent linkage of common viral pathogens to several of the most significant clusters emerged in a later analysis. With later analysis, a missense DCLRE1C variant became linked to TCR beta V- and J-gene trimming. A few CMV-associated chains proved CMV antigen-specific in vitro.

60 Vbeta and 13 Jbeta primers were used in PCR. Method: immunoSEQ multiplex PCR; TCRdb's copy keeps in-frame clones and lacks some. The sample has about 90,000 clones, around 62% seen once. The chain combines TRBV19 with TRBJ1-1; TRBD1 might be the D (6 bases). The clonotype originates from a woman in her twenties or thirties in good health and CMV-seropositive. The sequencing sample was made of PBMCs. CDR3 amino acids: CASSIPQTGRGAFF. In DNA, the CDR3 is TGTGCCAGTAGTATTCCCCAGACAGGACGAGGGGCTTTCTTT.